Following are 30 T cell receptor beta chains from one sample sequenced in a study of cytomegalovirus exposure and HLA in healthy donors. PCR involved 60 Vbeta and 13 Jbeta primers. Here immunoSEQ multiplex PCR was the method, and the copy in TCRdb shows in-frame clones only, minus some. The top ten hold approximately 1.7% of the sample, which has roughly 130,000 clones, over 75% seen once. Sample: PBMCs. These receptors originate from a boy aged 5 to 17 in good health and CMV-seronegative.

The chain links TRBV9 to TRBJ2-3; 13 positions match TRBD2. Per germline, CDR1 SGDLS and CDR2 YYNGEE. V shed 3 bases, J shed 4 bases, and the junction held 8 bases outside the gene matches. The CDR3 extends over 17 amino acids. CDR3 DNA: TGTGCCAGCAGCGGGTCAGGGACTAGCGGGAACTCAGATACGCAGTATTTT. Protein sequence: CASSGSGTSGNSDTQYF.

Points on this clone: The junction departs from the called germline gene at one end, perhaps through a read error. J is TRBJ1-2 and V is TRBV4-3, with 7 bases aligning to TRBD1. Germline CDR1 is LGHNA and CDR2 is YSLEER. There are 13 residues in the CDR3. The CDR3 loop reads CASSTTGNYGYPF. CDR3 nucleotides: TGCGCCAGCTCCACGACAGGGAACTATGGCTACCCCTTC.

The chain is built from TRBV27 and TRBJ2-1, with 10 bases matching TRBD1. Germline CDR1 and CDR2: MNHEY and SMNVEV (reference sequence). The CDR3 extends over 15 amino acids. J was trimmed by 7 bases and V by 8 bases; bases with no gene match: 11. CDR3: CASSLETGGLNEQFF. CDR3 in DNA: TGTGCCAGCTCCCTCGAGACAGGGGGCCTAAATGAGCAGTTCTTC.

V usage is TRBV18 and J usage is TRBJ1-2; 7 nucleotides line up with TRBD1. Per the germline V gene, CDR1 is KGHSH and CDR2 is LQKENI. J gave up 1 base and V 0 bases, and 2 bases lay outside the gene matches. The CDR3 runs to 15 residues. CDR3 nucleotide sequence: TGTGCCAGCTCACCACCTGGGACAGTTAACTATGGCTACACCTTC. Protein product: CASSPPGTVNYGYTF.

The chain joins TRBV7-2 to TRBJ2-3, with a weak D call TRBD1 (6 bases). The CDR3 contains 15 residues. V lost 2 bases to trimming and J lost 0 bases, with 9 bases between them. From germline, CDR1 is SGHTA and CDR2 FQGNSA. The DNA for the CDR3 is TGTGCCAGCAGCTTATGGGACAAAAGCACAGATACGCAGTATTTT. Translation: CASSLWDKSTDTQYF.

This clone was found a few times. V is TRBV7-9 and J is TRBJ1-2; TRBD1 might be the D (6 bases). The CDR3 consists of 13 residues. V was trimmed by 5 bases and J by 7 bases, leaving 14 bases between them. From germline, CDR1 is SEHNR and CDR2 FQNEAQ (reference sequence). CDR3 region: CASSPDRSSGYTF. CDR3 bases: TGTGCCAGCAGCCCCGACAGGTCTAGTGGCTACACCTTC. The full variable domain, in which reference TRBV7-9 and TRBJ1-2 provide the parts outside the CDR3, is DTGVSQNPRHKITKRGQNVTFRCDPISEHNRLYWYRQTLGQGPEFLTYFQNEAQLEKSRLLSDRFSAERPKGSFSTLEIQRTEQGDSAMYLCASSPDRSSGYTFGSGTRLTVV.

The V and J genes are TRBV19 and TRBJ1-1; D is unclear. The length of the CDR3 is 13 residues. Per the germline V gene, CDR1 is LNHDA and CDR2 is SQIVND (reference sequence). V gave up 0 bases and J gave up 3 bases, with 5 bases separating them. Here the CDR3 reads CASSIDQDTEAFF. In DNA form, the CDR3 reads TGTGCCAGTAGTATAGATCAGGACACTGAAGCTTTCTTT.

The CDR3 loop is CASRSGSFGQYF. The DNA for the CDR3 is TGTGCCAGCAGGAGCGGGAGCTTTGGGCAGTATTTT. The chain recombines TRBV6-6 with TRBJ2-3; 8 bases align to TRBD2. The CDR3 extends over 12 amino acids. Germline CDR1 reads MNHNY; CDR2 reads SVGAGI (reference sequence). V shed 6 bases, J shed 11 bases, and the junction held 7 bases outside the gene matches.

The chain has TRBV4-3 and TRBJ2-3, with 10 bases fitting TRBD2. J gave up 1 base and V 4 bases, and 2 bases lay outside the gene matches. There are 15 residues in the CDR3. Germline V gives CDR1 LGHNA, CDR2 YSLEER. The CDR3 spells CASSLGTSGTDTQYF. DNA for the CDR3: TGCGCCAGCAGCCTGGGGACTAGCGGCACAGATACGCAGTATTTT.

The chain recombines TRBV6-4 with TRBJ1-6; D remains ambiguous. The V and J ends lost 4 bases and 8 bases respectively, with 9 bases between them. Germline V gene lookup returns CDR1 MRHNA and CDR2 SNTAGT. This CDR3 has 13 amino acids. The CDR3 DNA follows: TGTGCCAGCAGTGGGAGCCCAGATTCACCCCTCCACTTT. It encodes CASSGSPDSPLHF.

This clone was counted a single time. The gene calls are TRBV5-1 and TRBJ2-7; 15 bases map to TRBD2. CDR3 length: 16 amino acids. Germline values: CDR1 SGHRS, CDR2 YFSETQ. With 4 bases clipped from V and 6 bases from J, the junction kept 8 bases outside the gene matches. The CDR3 DNA follows: TGCGCCAGCAGCGGAGGACTAGCGGGGGGGCGGCGCGAGCAGTACTTC. Amino acid sequence: CASSGGLAGGRREQYF.

The chain employs TRBV5-6 and TRBJ2-5; 7 nucleotides agree with TRBD1. With the DNA end fitting TRBJ2-7 better, the J assignment may be wrong. This CDR3 is 12 amino acids long. Germline V gene lookup returns CDR1 SGHDT and CDR2 YYEEEE. As DNA, the CDR3 is TGTGCCAGCAGCTTACAGGGGTTCGAGCAGTACTTC. This sequence encodes CASSLQGFEQYF.

The CDR3 region is CASSPGGWVGETQYF. CDR3 sequence (DNA): TGTGCCAGCAGTCCCGGAGGTTGGGTAGGGGAGACCCAGTACTTC. The V and J genes are TRBV27 and TRBJ2-5, with D tentatively TRBD2 (5 bases). From germline, CDR1 is MNHEY and CDR2 SMNVEV (reference sequence). The CDR3 extends over 15 amino acids. V dropped 5 bases and J dropped 5 bases, with 18 bases sitting between them.

This chain joins TRBV30 and TRBJ2-5; D is undetermined. This CDR3 has 13 amino acids. The germline V gene has CDR1 GTSNPN and CDR2 SVGIG (reference sequence). V lost 0 bases and J 4 bases, leaving 9 bases between the germline ends. CDR3 DNA sequence: TGTGCCTGGAGTGTTCGTAGTTTAGAGACCCAGTACTTC. Protein product: CAWSVRSLETQYF.

The chain recombines TRBV11-2 with TRBJ2-1; TRBD1 matches at 11 bases. This CDR3 is built from 13 residues. Germline CDR1 and CDR2: SGHAT and FQNNGV. V was clipped by 1 base and J by 14 bases; unmatched bases: 4. In DNA, the CDR3 is TGTGCCAGCAGCTTAGGGGGACAGGGGGAAAAGTTCTTC. Amino acid sequence: CASSLGGQGEKFF.

Comment on this clone: Compared with germline, one end of the junction differs, possibly owing to a read error. The genes are TRBV7-3 and TRBJ1-6; a possible D gene is TRBD1 (6 bases). Germline lookup yields CDR1 SGHTA and CDR2 FQGTGA. The CDR3 loop spans 16 amino acids. The CDR3 sequence is CSSSLSLGTRNSPLHF. The CDR3 DNA is TGTTCCAGCAGCTTAAGTTTGGGGACACGAAATTCACCCCTCCACTTT.

This chain connects TRBV7-6 to TRBJ1-4; 9 positions match TRBD1. After removal of 1 base from V and 3 bases from J, the junction contained 9 bases not matched to a gene. CDR1 is SGHVS, CDR2 FNYEAQ, per germline. There are 18 residues in the CDR3. CDR3 region: CASSLGQGESRANEKLFF. For the CDR3, the DNA is TGTGCCAGCAGCTTAGGACAGGGGGAAAGTCGGGCTAATGAAAAACTGTTTTTT. Using reference TRBV7-6 and TRBJ1-4 for the parts outside the CDR3, the full variable domain is GAGVSQSPRYKVTKRGQDVALRCDPISGHVSLYWYRQALGQGPEFLTYFNYEAQQDKSGLPNDRFSAERPEGSISTLTIQRTEQRDSAMYRCASSLGQGESRANEKLFFGSGTQLSVL.

V usage is TRBV28 and J usage is TRBJ1-3; 7 bases align to TRBD1. Germline lookup yields CDR1 MDHEN and CDR2 SYDVKM. The J segment lost 4 bases and the V segment lost 2 bases, leaving 8 bases of the junction unmatched. The CDR3 extends over 16 amino acids. As DNA, the CDR3 is TGTGCCAGCAGTTTAACGGCCGGGACAGCAGGAAACACCATATATTTT. Protein product: CASSLTAGTAGNTIYF.

The rearrangement uses TRBV19 and TRBJ2-1; weak D call: TRBD2 (6 bases). This CDR3 is 11 amino acids long. V was trimmed by 4 bases and J by 9 bases, leaving 7 bases between them. Germline-derived CDR1 and CDR2 are LNHDA and SQIVND (reference sequence). The CDR3 region has the DNA TGTGCCAGTAGTACGGAGGGTGAGCAGTTCTTC. Encoded protein: CASSTEGEQFF.

This chain connects TRBV2 to TRBJ1-5; 7 nucleotides align to TRBD1. This CDR3 is 14 amino acids long. J lost 2 bases, V lost 4 bases, and 2 bases had no gene match. In germline, CDR1 is SNHLY, CDR2 FYNNEI. CDR3 sequence: CASSGQGGNQPQHF. The DNA for the CDR3 is TGTGCCAGCAGTGGACAGGGCGGCAATCAGCCCCAGCATTTT.

The CDR3: CASSEGVVETQYF. The CDR3 DNA sequence: TGTGCCAGCAGTGAAGGAGTAGTGGAGACCCAGTACTTC. The V and J genes are TRBV2 and TRBJ2-5, with D unresolved. Germline CDR1 and CDR2: SNHLY and FYNNEI. V lost 1 base, J lost 5 bases, and 8 bases lay in between. This CDR3 comprises 13 residues.

The chain uses TRBV9 and TRBJ2-3; 9 nucleotides match TRBD1. The CDR3 is 16 amino acids. After removal of 3 bases from V and 6 bases from J, the junction contained 11 bases not matched to a gene. Germline CDR1 and CDR2: SGDLS and YYNGEE. DNA of the CDR3: TGTGCCAGCAGCGCTCGGGGACAGGGACTATTGGATACGCAGTATTTT. Translation gives CASSARGQGLLDTQYF.

V usage is TRBV18 and J usage is TRBJ2-7; 10 bases are shared with TRBD2. The CDR3 length is 19 residues. The J segment lost 0 bases and the V segment lost 4 bases, leaving 15 bases of the junction unmatched. CDR1 is KGHSH, CDR2 LQKENI, per germline. Written as DNA, the CDR3 is TGTGCCAGCTCACGCACCTCCCCCCTAGCGGGGGCACCCTCCTACGAGCAGTACTTC. As protein: CASSRTSPLAGAPSYEQYF.

The V and J genes are TRBV7-2 and TRBJ2-3, with TRBD2 matching 9 bases. The CDR3 sequence is 17 residues long. The germline gives CDR1 SGHTA, CDR2 FQGNSA. J gave up 5 bases and V 1 base, and 10 bases lay outside the gene matches. In DNA form, the CDR3 reads TGTGCCAGCAGCTTAGATTTGGCGGGGGGGCTGTTAGATACGCAGTATTTT. Translated: CASSLDLAGGLLDTQYF.

The rearrangement links TRBV6-4 to TRBJ2-3; the match to TRBD2 covers 10 bases. Trimming at V came to 3 bases and at J to 4 bases, leaving 1 base not matched to a gene. CDR1 and CDR2 from the germline V gene are MRHNA and SNTAGT. The CDR3 runs 14 residues. Here the CDR3 reads CASSDGLAADTQYF. The CDR3 nucleotides read TGTGCCAGCAGTGATGGACTAGCGGCAGATACGCAGTATTTT.

The V call is TRBV7-2, the J call TRBJ2-1; 7 bases are shared with TRBD2. V was pared by 1 base and J by 6 bases, with 15 bases of the junction left unmatched. Germline V gives CDR1 SGHTA, CDR2 FQGNSA. The CDR3 contains 18 residues. The CDR3 DNA is TGTGCCAGCAGCTTAGAGGTCGGCGCGGGAGCTTTCCGCAATGAGCAGTTCTTC. Its translation: CASSLEVGAGAFRNEQFF.

The rearrangement joins TRBV4-1 to TRBJ1-1, with D possibly matching TRBD1 (6 bases). The CDR3 runs 15 residues. Trimming removed 4 bases at V and 10 bases at J, with 22 bases between. The germline V gene encodes CDR1 MGHRA and CDR2 YSYEKL. The chain's CDR3 is CASSRGAGESSGAFF. CDR3 in DNA: TGCGCCAGCAGCCGAGGCGCAGGGGAGTCGAGTGGAGCTTTCTTT.

This sequence joins TRBV7-8 and TRBJ2-3; the D gene is possibly TRBD2 (5 bases). Deletions cut 5 bases from V and 4 bases from J, with 10 bases between. The CDR3 is made up of 13 amino acids. The germline gives CDR1 SGHVS, CDR2 FQNEAQ. CDR3 residues: CASSQILADTQYF. CDR3 DNA: TGTGCCAGCAGCCAAATACTAGCAGATACGCAGTATTTT.

The chain links TRBV19 to TRBJ2-2; D perhaps matches TRBD1 (6 bases). CDR3 length: 17 residues. V was shortened by 0 bases and J by 4 bases, with 15 bases between the two germline ends. Germline V lookup: CDR1 LNHDA, CDR2 SQIVND (reference sequence). In DNA form, the CDR3 reads TGTGCCAGTAGTATAGATTCCGGGACACCACTCACCGGGGAGCTGTTTTTT. It yields the protein CASSIDSGTPLTGELFF.

V and J are TRBV10-2 and TRBJ2-7; the D gene is possibly TRBD2 (6 bases). Germline V gene data show CDR1 as WSHSY and CDR2 as SAAADI. Trimming left V 7 bases short and J 3 bases short, with 16 bases between. CDR3 length: 14 amino acids. This CDR3 reads CASNEAGGGYEQYF. CDR3 nucleotides: TGCGCCAGCAACGAGGCCGGGGGAGGCTACGAGCAGTACTTC.